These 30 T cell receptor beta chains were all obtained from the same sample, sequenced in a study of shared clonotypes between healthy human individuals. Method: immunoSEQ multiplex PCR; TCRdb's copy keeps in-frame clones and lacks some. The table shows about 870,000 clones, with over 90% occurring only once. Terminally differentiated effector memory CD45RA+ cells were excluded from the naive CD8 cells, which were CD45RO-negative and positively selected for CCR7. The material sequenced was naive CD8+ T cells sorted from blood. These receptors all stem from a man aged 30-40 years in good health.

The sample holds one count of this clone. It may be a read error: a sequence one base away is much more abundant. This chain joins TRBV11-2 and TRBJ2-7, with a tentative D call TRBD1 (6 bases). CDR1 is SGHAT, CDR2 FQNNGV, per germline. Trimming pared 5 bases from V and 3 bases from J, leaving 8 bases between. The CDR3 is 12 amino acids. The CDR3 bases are TGTGCCAGCAGCCGGACAGTCTACGAGCAGTACTTC. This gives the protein CASSRTVYEQYF. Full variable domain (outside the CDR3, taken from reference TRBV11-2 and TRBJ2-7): EAGVAQSPRYKIIEKRQSVAFWCNPISGHATLYWYQQILGQGPKLLIQFQNNGVVDDSQLPKDRFSAERLKGVDSTLKIQPAKLEDSAVYLCASSRTVYEQYFGPGTRLTVT.

The CDR3 reads CASSVGTGNEKLFF. The CDR3 nucleotides read TGTGCCAGCAGCGTAGGGACAGGGAATGAAAAACTGTTTTTT. This chain links TRBV9 with TRBJ1-4; TRBD1 matches at 8 bases. V lost 0 bases, J lost 5 bases, and 0 bases stayed unmatched. This CDR3 comprises 14 residues. Germline V gene lookup returns CDR1 SGDLS and CDR2 YYNGEE.

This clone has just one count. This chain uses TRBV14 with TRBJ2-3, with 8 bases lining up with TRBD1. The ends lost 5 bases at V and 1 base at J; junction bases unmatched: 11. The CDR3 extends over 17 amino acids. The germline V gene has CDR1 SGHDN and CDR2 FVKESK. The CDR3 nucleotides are TGTGCCAGCAGCACTCACCTCAGGGGGCTAGGCACAGATACGCAGTATTTT. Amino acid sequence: CASSTHLRGLGTDTQYF.

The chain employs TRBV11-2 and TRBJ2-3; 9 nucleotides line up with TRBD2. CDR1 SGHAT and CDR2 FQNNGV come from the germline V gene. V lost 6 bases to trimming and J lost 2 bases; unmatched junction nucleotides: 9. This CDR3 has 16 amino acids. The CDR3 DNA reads TGTGCCAGCAGGACCAAGCGGGAGGTGAACACAGATACGCAGTATTTT. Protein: CASRTKREVNTDTQYF.

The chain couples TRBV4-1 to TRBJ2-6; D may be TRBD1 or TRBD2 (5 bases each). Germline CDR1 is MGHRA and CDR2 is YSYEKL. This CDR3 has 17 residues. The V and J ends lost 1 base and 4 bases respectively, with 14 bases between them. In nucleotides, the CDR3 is TGCGCCAGCAGCCAAGGTGTTGGGGACCCCGGGGCCAACGTCCTGACTTTC. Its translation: CASSQGVGDPGANVLTF.

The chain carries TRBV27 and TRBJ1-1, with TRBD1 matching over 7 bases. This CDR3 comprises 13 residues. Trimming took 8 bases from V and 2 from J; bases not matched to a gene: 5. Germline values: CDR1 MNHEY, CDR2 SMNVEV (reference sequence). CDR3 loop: CASARQGNTEAFF. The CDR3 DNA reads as TGTGCCAGCGCAAGACAGGGTAACACTGAAGCTTTCTTT.

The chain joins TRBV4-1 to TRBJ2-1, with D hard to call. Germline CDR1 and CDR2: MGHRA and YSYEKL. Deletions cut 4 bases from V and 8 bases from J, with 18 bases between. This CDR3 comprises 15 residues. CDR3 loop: CASSLPEGAADEQFF. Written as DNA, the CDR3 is TGCGCCAGCAGCCTTCCTGAAGGAGCTGCTGATGAGCAGTTCTTC.

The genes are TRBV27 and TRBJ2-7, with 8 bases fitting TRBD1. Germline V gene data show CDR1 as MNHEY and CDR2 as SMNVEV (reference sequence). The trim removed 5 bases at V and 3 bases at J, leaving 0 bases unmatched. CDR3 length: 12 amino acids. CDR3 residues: CASSTGGYEQYF. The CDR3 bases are TGTGCCAGCAGTACAGGGGGCTACGAGCAGTACTTC.

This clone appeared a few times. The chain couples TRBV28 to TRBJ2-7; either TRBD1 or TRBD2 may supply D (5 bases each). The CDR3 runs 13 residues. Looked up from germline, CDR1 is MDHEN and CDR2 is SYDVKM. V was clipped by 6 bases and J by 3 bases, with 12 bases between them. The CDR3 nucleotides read TGTGCCAGCAGGAGTCGGGACGGCTACGAGCAGTACTTC. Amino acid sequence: CASRSRDGYEQYF.

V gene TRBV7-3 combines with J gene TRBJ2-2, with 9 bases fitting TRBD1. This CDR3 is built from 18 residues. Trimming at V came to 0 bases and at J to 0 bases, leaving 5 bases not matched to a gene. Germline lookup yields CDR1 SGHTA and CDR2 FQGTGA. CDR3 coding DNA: TGTGCCAGCAGCTTAACACGGAGGGACAGGGCGAACACCGGGGAGCTGTTTTTT. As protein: CASSLTRRDRANTGELFF.

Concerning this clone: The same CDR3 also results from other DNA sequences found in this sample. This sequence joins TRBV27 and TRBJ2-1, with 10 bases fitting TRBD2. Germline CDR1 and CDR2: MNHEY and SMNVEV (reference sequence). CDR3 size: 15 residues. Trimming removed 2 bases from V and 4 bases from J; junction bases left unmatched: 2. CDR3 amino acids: CASSLLAGVYNEQFF. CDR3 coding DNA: TGTGCCAGCAGTTTACTAGCGGGAGTGTACAATGAGCAGTTCTTC.

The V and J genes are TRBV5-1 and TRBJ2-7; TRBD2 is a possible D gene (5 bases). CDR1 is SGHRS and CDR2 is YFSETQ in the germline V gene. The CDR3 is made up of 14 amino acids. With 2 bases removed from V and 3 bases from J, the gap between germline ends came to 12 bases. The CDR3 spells CASSLRESVYEQYF. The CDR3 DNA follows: TGCGCCAGCAGCTTAAGGGAGTCAGTCTACGAGCAGTACTTC.

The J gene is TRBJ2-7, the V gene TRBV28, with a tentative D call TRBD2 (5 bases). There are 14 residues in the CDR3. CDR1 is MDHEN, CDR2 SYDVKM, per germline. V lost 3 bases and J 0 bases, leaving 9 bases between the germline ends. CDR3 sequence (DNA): TGTGCCAGCAGTTTTGCGGGCAACTCCTACGAGCAGTACTTC. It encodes CASSFAGNSYEQYF.

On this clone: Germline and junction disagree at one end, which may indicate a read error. This chain's CDR3 is CAWSVQTGNYGYIF. The CDR3 DNA sequence: TGTGCCTGGAGTGTGCAGACAGGGAACTATGGCTACATCTTC. This chain uses TRBV30 with TRBJ1-2, with 7 bases matching TRBD1. The CDR3 length is 14 residues. The germline CDR1 and CDR2 sequences are GTSNPN and SVGIG (reference sequence).

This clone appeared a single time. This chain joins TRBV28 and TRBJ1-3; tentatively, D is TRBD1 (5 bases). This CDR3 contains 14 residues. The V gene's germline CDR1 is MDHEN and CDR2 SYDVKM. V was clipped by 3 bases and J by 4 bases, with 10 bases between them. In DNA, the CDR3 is TGTGCCAGCAGTTTTTCCGGGGACGGAAACACCATATATTTT. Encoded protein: CASSFSGDGNTIYF.

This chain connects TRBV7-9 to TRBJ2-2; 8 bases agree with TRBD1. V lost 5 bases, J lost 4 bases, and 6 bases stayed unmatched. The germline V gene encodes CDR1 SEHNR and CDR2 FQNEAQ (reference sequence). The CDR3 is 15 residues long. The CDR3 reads CASSAGQGSTGELFF. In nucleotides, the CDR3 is TGTGCCAGCAGCGCTGGACAGGGCTCCACCGGGGAGCTGTTTTTT. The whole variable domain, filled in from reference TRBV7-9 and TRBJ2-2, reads DTGVSQNPRHKITKRGQNVTFRCDPISEHNRLYWYRQTLGQGPEFLTYFQNEAQLEKSRLLSDRFSAERPKGSFSTLEIQRTEQGDSAMYLCASSAGQGSTGELFFGEGSRLTVL.

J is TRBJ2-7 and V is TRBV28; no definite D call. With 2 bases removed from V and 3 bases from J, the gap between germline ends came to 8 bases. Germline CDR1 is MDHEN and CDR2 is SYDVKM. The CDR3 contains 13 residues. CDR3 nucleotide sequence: TGTGCCAGCAGTTTACGGATGTACTACGAGCAGTACTTC. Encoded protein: CASSLRMYYEQYF.

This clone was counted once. The CDR3 spells CASSLATTRVKNIQYF. As DNA, the CDR3 is TGTGCCAGCAGCTTAGCGACTACTAGAGTCAAAAACATTCAGTACTTC. V gene TRBV7-9 combines with J gene TRBJ2-4; perhaps TRBD2 as D (5 bases). V shed 0 bases and J shed 3 bases, with 12 bases lying between them. The CDR3 extends over 16 amino acids. The germline V gene has CDR1 SEHNR and CDR2 FQNEAQ (reference sequence).

Written as DNA, the CDR3 is TGTGCCTGGAGCAGGGGATTGGGGGGGACCTACAATGAGCAGTTCTTC. The encoded protein is CAWSRGLGGTYNEQFF. J is TRBJ2-1 and V is TRBV30; D might be TRBD2 (7 bases). Germline V gives CDR1 GTSNPN, CDR2 SVGIG (reference sequence). The CDR3 extends over 16 amino acids. The V end lost 3 bases, the J end lost 2 bases, and 17 bases lay between the germline ends.

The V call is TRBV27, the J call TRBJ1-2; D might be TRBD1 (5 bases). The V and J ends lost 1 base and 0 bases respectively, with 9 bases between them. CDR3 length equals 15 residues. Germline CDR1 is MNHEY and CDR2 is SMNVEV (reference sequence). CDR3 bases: TGTGCCAGCAGTTTATGGGGGTTAGCTAACTATGGCTACACCTTC. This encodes CASSLWGLANYGYTF.

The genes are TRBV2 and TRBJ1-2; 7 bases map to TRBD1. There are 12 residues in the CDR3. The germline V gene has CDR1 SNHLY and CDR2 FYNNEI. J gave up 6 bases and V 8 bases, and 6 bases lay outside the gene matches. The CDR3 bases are TGTGCCAGCGTCGACAGGGTTGATGGCTACACCTTC. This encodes CASVDRVDGYTF.

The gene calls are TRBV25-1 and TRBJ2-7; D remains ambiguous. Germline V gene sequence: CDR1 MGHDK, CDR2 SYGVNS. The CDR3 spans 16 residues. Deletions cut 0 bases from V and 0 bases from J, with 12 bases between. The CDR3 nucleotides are TGTGCCAGCAGTGAATACGACGCCTCCCCCTCCTACGAGCAGTACTTC. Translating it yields CASSEYDASPSYEQYF.

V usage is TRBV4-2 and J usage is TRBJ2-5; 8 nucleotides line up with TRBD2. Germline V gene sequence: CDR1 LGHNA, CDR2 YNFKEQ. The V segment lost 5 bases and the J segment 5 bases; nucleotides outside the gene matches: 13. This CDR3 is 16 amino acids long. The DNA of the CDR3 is TGTGCCAGCAGCATAGGAACAGCGGGAGCAGGGGAGACCCAGTACTTC. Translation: CASSIGTAGAGETQYF.

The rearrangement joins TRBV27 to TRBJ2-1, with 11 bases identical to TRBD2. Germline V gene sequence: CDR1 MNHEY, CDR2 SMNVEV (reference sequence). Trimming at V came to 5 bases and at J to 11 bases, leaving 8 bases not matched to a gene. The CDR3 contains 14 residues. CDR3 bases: TGTGCCAGCAGTATTCCGGGACTAGCGGATAAGCAGTTCTTC. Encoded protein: CASSIPGLADKQFF.

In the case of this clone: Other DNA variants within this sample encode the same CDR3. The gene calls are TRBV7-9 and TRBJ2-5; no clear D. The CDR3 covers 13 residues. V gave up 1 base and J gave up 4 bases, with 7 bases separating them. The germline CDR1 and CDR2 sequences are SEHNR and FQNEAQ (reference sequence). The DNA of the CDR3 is TGTGCCAGCAGCTTAGGGCTGGGAGAGACCCAGTACTTC. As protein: CASSLGLGETQYF.

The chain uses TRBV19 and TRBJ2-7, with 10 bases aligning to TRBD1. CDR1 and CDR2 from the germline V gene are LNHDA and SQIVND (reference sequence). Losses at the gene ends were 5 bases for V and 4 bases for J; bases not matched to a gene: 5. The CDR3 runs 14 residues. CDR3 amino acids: CASSATGGAYEQYF. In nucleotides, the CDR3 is TGTGCCAGTAGTGCGACAGGGGGCGCGTACGAGCAGTACTTC.

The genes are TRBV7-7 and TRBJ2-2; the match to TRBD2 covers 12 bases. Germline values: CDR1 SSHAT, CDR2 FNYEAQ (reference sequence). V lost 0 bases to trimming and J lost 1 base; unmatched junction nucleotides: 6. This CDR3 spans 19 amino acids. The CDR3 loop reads CASSLAKLAGGLNTGELFF. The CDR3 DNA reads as TGTGCCAGCAGCTTAGCGAAGCTAGCGGGAGGGTTGAACACCGGGGAGCTGTTTTTT.

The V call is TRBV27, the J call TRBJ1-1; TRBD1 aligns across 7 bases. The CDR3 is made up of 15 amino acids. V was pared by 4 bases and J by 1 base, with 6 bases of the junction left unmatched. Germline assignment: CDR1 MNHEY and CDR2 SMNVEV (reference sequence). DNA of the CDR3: TGTGCCAGCAGTTACCGGACAGGTCCGAACACTGAAGCTTTCTTT. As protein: CASSYRTGPNTEAFF.

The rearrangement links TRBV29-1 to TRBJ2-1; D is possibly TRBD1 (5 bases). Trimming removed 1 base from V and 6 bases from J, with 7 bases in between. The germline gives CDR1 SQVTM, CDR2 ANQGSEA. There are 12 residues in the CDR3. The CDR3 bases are TGCAGCGTTGAAGCAGGGTTCAATGAGCAGTTCTTC. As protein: CSVEAGFNEQFF.

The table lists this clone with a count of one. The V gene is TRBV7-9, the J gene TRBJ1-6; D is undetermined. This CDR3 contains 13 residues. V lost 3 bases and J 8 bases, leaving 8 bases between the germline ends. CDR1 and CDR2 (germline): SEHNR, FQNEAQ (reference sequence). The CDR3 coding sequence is TGTGCCAGCAGCTTCGAACTAGATTCACCCCTCCACTTT. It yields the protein CASSFELDSPLHF.